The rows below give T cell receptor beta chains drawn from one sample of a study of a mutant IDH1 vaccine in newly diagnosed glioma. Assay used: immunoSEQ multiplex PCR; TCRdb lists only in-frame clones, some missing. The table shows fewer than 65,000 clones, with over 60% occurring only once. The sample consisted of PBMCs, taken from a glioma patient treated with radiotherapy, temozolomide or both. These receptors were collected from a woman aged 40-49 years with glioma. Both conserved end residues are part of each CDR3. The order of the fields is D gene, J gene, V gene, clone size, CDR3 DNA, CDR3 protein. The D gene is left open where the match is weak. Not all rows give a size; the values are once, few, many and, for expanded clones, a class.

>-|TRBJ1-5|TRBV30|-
TGTGCCTGGGGGAATCAGGGACAGCCCCAGCATTTT
CAWGNQGQPQHF
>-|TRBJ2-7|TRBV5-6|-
TGTGCCAGCAGCCCCCCTGCGTTCCACGAGCAGTACTTC
CASSPPAFHEQYF
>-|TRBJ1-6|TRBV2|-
TGTGCCTGCGACGGTAATTCACCCCTCCACTTT
CACDGNSPLHF
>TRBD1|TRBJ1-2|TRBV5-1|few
TGCGCCAGCAGGGACAGGGGGTTCGTTGGCTACACCTTC
CASRDRGFVGYTF
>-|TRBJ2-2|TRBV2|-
TGTGCCAGCAGCCGTTCGGGGGGCACGAACACCGGGGAGCTGTTTTTT
CASSRSGGTNTGELFF
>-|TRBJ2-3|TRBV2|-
TGTGCCAGCAGTGGCACAGGGACCGGAACGCAGTATTTT
CASSGTGTGTQYF
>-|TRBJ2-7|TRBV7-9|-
TGTGCCAGCAGCTTAGAGGGCGGGCATGTGGACGAGCAGTACTTC
CASSLEGGHVDEQYF
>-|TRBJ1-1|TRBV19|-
TGTGCCAGTAGTGCACAGGGCCACACTGAAGCTTTCTTT
CASSAQGHTEAFF
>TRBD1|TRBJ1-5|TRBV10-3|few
TGTGCCACCGGGACAGGAGGGCAGCCCCAGCATTTT
CATGTGGQPQHF
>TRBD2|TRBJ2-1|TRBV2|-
TGTGCCAGCAGTCCTAGGACTAGCAAGAATGAGCAGTTCTTC
CASSPRTSKNEQFF
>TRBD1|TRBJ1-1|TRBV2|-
TGTGCCAGCAGGCCGGGACAGGGCGGCACTGAAGCTTTCTTT
CASRPGQGGTEAFF
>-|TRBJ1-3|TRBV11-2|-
TGTGCCAGCAGCTTAGAATGGGAAAACACCATATATTTT
CASSLEWENTIYF
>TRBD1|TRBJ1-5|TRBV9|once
TGTGCCAGCAGCTCAGGGGGCAGGCAGCCCCAGCATTTT
CASSSGGRQPQHF
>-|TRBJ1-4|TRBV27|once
TGTGCCAGCAGTGGGGGGACGGTTGAAAAACTGTTTTTT
CASSGGTVEKLFF
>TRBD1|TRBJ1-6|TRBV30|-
TGTGCCTGGAGTGGTGAGACAGGGGCGTATTCACCCCTCCACTTT
CAWSGETGAYSPLHF
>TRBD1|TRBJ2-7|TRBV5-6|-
TGTGCCAGCAGCTTGACGGGACAGGGGTCCCACGAGCAGTACTTC
CASSLTGQGSHEQYF
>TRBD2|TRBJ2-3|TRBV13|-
TGTGCCAGCAGCCCGGACCGGGACTACCCAGATACGCAGTATTTT
CASSPDRDYPDTQYF
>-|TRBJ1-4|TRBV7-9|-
TGTGCCAGCAGCCCCCGAAGTGAAAAACTGTTTTTT
CASSPRSEKLFF
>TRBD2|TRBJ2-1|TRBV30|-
TGTGCCTGGAGTGCGGGGAGGCTAGCGGGGGGGCCAAGGCAGTTCTTC
CAWSAGRLAGGPRQFF
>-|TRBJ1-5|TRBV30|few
TGTGCCTGGAGTGATCAGGGTATCCGTCAGCCCCAGCATTTT
CAWSDQGIRQPQHF
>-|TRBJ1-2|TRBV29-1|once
TGCAGCGTTGAAGGGGGCCCGGGGGTAGGGGGCTACACCTTC
CSVEGGPGVGGYTF
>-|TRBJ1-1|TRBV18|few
TGTGCCAGCTCACCCGGGGCCTATACCACTGAAGCTTTCTTT
CASSPGAYTTEAFF
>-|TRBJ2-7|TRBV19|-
TGTGCCAGTCGAAATTCCGGGTCGATTTACGAGCAGTACTTC
CASRNSGSIYEQYF
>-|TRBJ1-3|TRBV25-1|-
TGTGCCAGCAGTGCCCCGGGACAAAGCTTACCTGGAAACACCATATATTTT
CASSAPGQSLPGNTIYF
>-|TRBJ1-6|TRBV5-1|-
TGCGCCAGCAGCTTGGATGGAACGTCTAATTCACCCCTCCACTTT
CASSLDGTSNSPLHF
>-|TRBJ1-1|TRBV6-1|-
TGTGCCAGCACCGAGGGAAGGGACACTGAAGCTTTCTTT
CASTEGRDTEAFF
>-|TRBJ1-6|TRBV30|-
TGTGCCTGGAGTGTGGACTCGAGGGATTCACCCCTCCACTTT
CAWSVDSRDSPLHF
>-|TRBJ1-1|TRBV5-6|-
TGTGCCAGCAGCTGGTTGGCTAGGGACACTGAAGCTTTCTTT
CASSWLARDTEAFF
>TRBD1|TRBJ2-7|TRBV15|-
TGTGCCACCAGCAGAGTTCATGGGACAGGAGGCTCCGAGCAGTACTTC
CATSRVHGTGGSEQYF
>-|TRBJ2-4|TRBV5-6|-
TGTGCCAGCAGCCGTGCCGGTTCCGACATTCAGTACTTC
CASSRAGSDIQYF
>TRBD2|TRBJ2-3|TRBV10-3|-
TGTGCCATCAGTGAGCCAGGCGGGGGGGCAGATACGCAGTATTTT
CAISEPGGGADTQYF